This T cell receptor beta chain was documented in a study of molecular identifiers for immune sequencing clone quantification. The CDR3 contains 13 residues. V was pared by 1 base and J by 5 bases, with 7 bases between. Germline V gives CDR1 LGHNA, CDR2 YSLEER. TCRdb reprocessed the PCR reads via MiXCR and lists one record per CDR3 protein. This table holds tens of thousands of distinct CDR3 sequences, 20% to 25% found once. The sample comprised naive CD8+ T cells from blood, with Jurkat cell RNA spiked in. Subset reported: FACS-sorted CD8+CD4-CCR7+CD45RA+ naive T cells. The J gene is TRBJ2-3, the V gene TRBV4-3; no clear D gene. The sequence was collected from a human donor in good health. Some libraries in this study had Jurkat cell RNA spiked in. The CDR3 here is CASSQAGVDTQYF. The DNA for the CDR3 is TGCGCCAGCAGCCAAGCTGGGGTAGATACGCAGTATTTT.